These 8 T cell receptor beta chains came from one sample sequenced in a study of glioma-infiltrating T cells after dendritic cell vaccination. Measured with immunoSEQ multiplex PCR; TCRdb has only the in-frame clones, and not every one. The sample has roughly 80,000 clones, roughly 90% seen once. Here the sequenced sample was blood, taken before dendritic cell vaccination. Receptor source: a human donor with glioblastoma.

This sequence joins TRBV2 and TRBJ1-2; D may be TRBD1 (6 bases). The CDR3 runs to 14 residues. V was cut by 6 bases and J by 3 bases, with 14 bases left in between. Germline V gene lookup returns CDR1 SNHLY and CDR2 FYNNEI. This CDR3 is CASSLGGRDYGYTF. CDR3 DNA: TGTGCCAGCAGCCTAGGGGGACGGGACTATGGCTACACCTTC.

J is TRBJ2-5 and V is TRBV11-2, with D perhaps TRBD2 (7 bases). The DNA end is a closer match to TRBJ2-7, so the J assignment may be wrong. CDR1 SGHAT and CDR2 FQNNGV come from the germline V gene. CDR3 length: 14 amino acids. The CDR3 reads CASSRGAASYEQYF. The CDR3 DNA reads TGTGCCAGCAGCCGGGGGGCAGCCTCCTACGAGCAGTACTTC.

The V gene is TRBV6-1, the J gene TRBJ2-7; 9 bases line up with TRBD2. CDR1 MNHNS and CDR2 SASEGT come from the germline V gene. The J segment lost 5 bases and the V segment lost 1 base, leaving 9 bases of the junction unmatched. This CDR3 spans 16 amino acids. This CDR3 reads CASSEGWSSGINEQYF. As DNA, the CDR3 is TGTGCCAGCAGTGAAGGCTGGTCTAGCGGGATAAACGAGCAGTACTTC.

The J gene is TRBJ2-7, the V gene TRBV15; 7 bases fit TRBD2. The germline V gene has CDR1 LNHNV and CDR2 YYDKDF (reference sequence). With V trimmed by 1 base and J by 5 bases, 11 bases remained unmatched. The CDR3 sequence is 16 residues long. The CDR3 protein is CATSRGRGTFGNEQYF. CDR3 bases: TGTGCCACCAGCAGAGGGCGGGGGACCTTTGGCAACGAGCAGTACTTC.

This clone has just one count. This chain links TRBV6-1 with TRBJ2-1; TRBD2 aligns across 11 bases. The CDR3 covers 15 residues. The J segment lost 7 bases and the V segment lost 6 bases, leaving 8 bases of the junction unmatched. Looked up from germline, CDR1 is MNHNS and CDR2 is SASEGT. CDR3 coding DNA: TGTGCCAGCAGCGATACTAGCGGGGGACGGAATGAGCAGTTCTTC. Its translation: CASSDTSGGRNEQFF.

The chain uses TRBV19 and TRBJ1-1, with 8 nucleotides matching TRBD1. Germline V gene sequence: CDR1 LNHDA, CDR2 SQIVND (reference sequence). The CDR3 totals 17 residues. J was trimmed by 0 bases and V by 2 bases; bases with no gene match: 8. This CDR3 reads CASSIPHRQGLNTEAFF. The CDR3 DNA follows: TGTGCCAGTAGTATACCCCACCGACAGGGGCTGAACACTGAAGCTTTCTTT.

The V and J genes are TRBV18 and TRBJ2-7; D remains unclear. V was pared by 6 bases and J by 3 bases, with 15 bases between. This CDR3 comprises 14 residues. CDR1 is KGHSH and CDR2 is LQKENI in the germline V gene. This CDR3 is CASSRTRGFYEQYF. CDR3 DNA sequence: TGTGCCAGCTCCCGTACCAGAGGATTCTACGAGCAGTACTTC.

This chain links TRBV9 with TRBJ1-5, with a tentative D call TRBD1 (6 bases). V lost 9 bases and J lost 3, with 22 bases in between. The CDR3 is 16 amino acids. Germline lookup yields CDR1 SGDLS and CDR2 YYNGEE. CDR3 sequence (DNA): TGTGCCAACAAGCGTCACCGGGACAACTACAATCAGCCCCAGCATTTT. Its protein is CANKRHRDNYNQPQHF.